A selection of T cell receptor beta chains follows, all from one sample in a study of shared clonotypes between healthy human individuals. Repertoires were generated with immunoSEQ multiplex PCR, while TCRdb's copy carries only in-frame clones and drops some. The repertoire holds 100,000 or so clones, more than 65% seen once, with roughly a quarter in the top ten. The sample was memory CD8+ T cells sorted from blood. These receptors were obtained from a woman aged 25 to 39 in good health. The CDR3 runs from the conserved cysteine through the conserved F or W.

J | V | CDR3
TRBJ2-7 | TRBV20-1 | CSGRAIYEQYF
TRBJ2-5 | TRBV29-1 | CSVEPGQGTQGTQYF
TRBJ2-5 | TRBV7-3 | CASSLGTSGSETQYF
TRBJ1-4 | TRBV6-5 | CASRPRGVGNEKLFF
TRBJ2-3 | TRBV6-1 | CASSEGTANTDTQYF
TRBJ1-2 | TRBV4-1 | CASSQDVGLSYGYTF
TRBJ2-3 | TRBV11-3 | CASSGRGLAGESTDTQYF
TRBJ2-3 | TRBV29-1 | CSVLRRDGTDTQYF
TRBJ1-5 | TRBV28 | CASFPGINQPQHF
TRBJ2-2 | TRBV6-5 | CASSYARNTGELFF
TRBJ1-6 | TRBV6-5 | CASSYSAGEGSPLHF
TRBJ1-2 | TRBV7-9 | CASSFGDRSYGYTF
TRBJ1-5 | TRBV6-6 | CASSEGGVSQPQHF
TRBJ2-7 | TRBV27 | CASSRLAAKDEQYF
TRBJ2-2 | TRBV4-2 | CASSQDLSSAPGEGELFF
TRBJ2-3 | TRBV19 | CASSPDRSSTDTQYF
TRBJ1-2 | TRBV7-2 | CASSLARTGLYGYTF
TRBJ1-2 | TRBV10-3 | CAISGPYRTNYGYTF
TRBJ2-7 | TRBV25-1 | CASSDSSTYEQYF
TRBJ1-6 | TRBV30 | CAWRGRGNSPLHF
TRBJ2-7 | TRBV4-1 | CASSQDPSGRAEQYF
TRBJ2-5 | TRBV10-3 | CAISKTGQGERETQYF